This TCR beta chain stems from a study of shared clonotypes between healthy human individuals. Here immunoSEQ multiplex PCR was the method, and the copy in TCRdb shows in-frame clones only, minus some. In the table there are hundreds of thousands of clones, approximately 79% of which are singletons. Donors had no recently reported acute infections or vaccinations and were HIV-negative. CD4+ cells yielded CD45RA+ naive and CD45RA-negative memory subsets. With V trimmed by 0 bases and J by 7 bases, 3 bases remained unmatched. The CDR3 runs to 15 residues. Per the germline V gene, CDR1 is MNHNY and CDR2 is SVGAGI (reference sequence).

The sequence derives from a woman aged 25 to 45 in good health. Sequencing was performed on memory CD4+ T cells sorted from blood. Subset defined: CD45RA-negative fraction. This chain uses TRBV6-6 with TRBJ2-5; the match to TRBD1 covers 12 bases. The CDR3 DNA reads TGTGCCAGCAGTTACTCGTCGGGACAGGGGGCGACCCAGTACTTC. Its translation: CASSYSSGQGATQYF.